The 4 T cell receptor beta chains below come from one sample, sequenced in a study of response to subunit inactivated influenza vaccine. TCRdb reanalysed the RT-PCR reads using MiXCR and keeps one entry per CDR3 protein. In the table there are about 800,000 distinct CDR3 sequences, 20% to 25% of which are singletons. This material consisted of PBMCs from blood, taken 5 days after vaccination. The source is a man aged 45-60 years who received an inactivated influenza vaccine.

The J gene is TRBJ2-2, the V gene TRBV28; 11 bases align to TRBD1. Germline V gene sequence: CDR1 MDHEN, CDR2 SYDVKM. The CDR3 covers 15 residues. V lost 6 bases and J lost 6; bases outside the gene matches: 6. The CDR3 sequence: CASRRTGGLAGELFF. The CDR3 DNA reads TGTGCCAGCAGGCGGACAGGGGGCCTCGCCGGGGAGCTGTTTTTT.

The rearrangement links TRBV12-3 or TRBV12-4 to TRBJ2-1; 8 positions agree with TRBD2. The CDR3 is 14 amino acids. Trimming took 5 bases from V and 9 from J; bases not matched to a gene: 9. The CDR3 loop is CASSPKRESGEQFF. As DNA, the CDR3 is TGTGCCAGCAGTCCCAAGCGGGAGTCAGGTGAGCAGTTCTTC.

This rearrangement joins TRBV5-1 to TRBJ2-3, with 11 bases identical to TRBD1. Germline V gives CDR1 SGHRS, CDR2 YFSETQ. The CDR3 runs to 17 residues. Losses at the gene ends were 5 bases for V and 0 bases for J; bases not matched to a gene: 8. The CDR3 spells CASRKGQGDSSTDTQYF. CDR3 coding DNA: TGCGCCAGCAGAAAGGGACAGGGGGACTCTAGCACAGATACGCAGTATTTT.

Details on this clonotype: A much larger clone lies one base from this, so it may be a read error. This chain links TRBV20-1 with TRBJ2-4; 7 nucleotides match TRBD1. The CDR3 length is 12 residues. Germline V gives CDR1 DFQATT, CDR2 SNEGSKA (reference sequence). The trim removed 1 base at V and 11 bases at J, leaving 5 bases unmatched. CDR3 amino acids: CSARVQGFLQYF. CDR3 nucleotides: TGCAGTGCTAGAGTACAGGGGTTTCTTCAGTACTTC.